A selection of T cell receptor beta chains follows, all from one sample in a study of blood T cell repertoires in COVID-19. Repertoires were generated with immunoSEQ multiplex PCR, while TCRdb's copy carries only in-frame clones and drops some. Altogether approximately 70,000 clones are present, about 91% being singletons, with the ten largest covering about an eighth. Sequenced input: peripheral blood. The receptors stem from a human donor with active COVID-19. The donor label of this sample is uncertain. The CDR3 runs from the conserved cysteine through the conserved F or W. D genes are given only for firm matches. Size values are once, few and many counts, or a class for expanded clones, and some rows have none.

>-|TRBV10-1|-|TRBJ2-7
TGCGCCAGCAAGACGGGCGAGCAGTACTTC
CASKTGEQYF
>TRBD2|TRBV6-6|-|TRBJ2-1
TGTGCCAGCAGTTCCCCGGGACTAGCGGGATATGAGCAGTTCTTC
CASSSPGLAGYEQFF
>TRBD2|TRBV6-6|-|TRBJ2-7
TGTGCCAGCAGAAACGGACTAGCGGGATGGTCCTACGAGCAGTACTTC
CASRNGLAGWSYEQYF
>-|TRBV5-6|once|TRBJ1-1
TGTGCCAGCAGCTCGTCGGGCGGGGTCACTGAAGCTTTCTTT
CASSSSGGVTEAFF
>TRBD1|TRBV28|-|TRBJ1-5
TGTGCCAGCAGAATGACAGGGAGGAATCAGCCCCAGCATTTT
CASRMTGRNQPQHF
>TRBD2|TRBV19|-|TRBJ2-3
TGTGCCAGTACCCAGGGGGGAAAAAGCGGGAGGGCCCCCACAGATACGCAGTATTTT
CASTQGGKSGRAPTDTQYF
>-|TRBV28|-|TRBJ2-5
TGTGCCAGCAGTTCAGGGCAGCAAGAGACCCAGTACTTC
CASSSGQQETQYF
>-|TRBV27|-|TRBJ2-7
TGTGCCAGCAGTTGGGGCGGGACGGGCTCCTACGAGCAGTACTTC
CASSWGGTGSYEQYF
>-|TRBV9|-|TRBJ1-5
TGTGCCAGCCTCGTCCCCCAGCCCCAGCATTTT
CASLVPQPQHF
>TRBD2|TRBV19|-|TRBJ2-3
TGTGCCAGTAGTTCCGGGACTAGCGGGAAAGCGGGTGATACGCAGTATTTT
CASSSGTSGKAGDTQYF
>-|TRBV4-1|-|TRBJ1-3
TGCGCCAGCAGCGCCCAGACAGTTATCCTCCGTCCCTCTGGAAACACCATATATTTT
CASSAQTVILRPSGNTIYF
>-|TRBV28|-|TRBJ1-5
TGTGCCAGCTCACTATTGGGTAGCAATCAGCCCCAGCATTTT
CASSLLGSNQPQHF
>-|TRBV3-1/TRBV3-2|-|TRBJ1-1
TGTGCCAGCAGCCAAGTCGGGGGGCCCACTGAAGCTTTCTTT
CASSQVGGPTEAFF
>TRBD2|TRBV5-4|-|TRBJ2-7
TGTGCCAGCAGCCCCGGGGGGGCCAGCTCCTACGAGCAGTACTTC
CASSPGGASSYEQYF
>TRBD1|TRBV9|-|TRBJ2-3
TGTGCCAGCAGCGTAAGCCCTCATCCGGGACAGGGCCTGGATACGCAGTATTTT
CASSVSPHPGQGLDTQYF
>-|TRBV5-1|once|TRBJ2-5
TGCGCCAGCAGCCCCCGGGTCTCACAAGAGACCCAGTACTTC
CASSPRVSQETQYF
>-|TRBV5-4|-|TRBJ2-7
TGTGCCAGCAGCCCCGGGGGTAGGTACGAGCAGTACTTC
CASSPGGRYEQYF
>-|TRBV7-3|once|TRBJ2-3
TGTGCCAGCCCGGGTACCGGGGGACCGGATACGCAGTATTTT
CASPGTGGPDTQYF
>-|TRBV12-5|few|TRBJ1-5
TGTGCTAGTGGTTTGGGACTGACAGCACCCCAGCATTTT
CASGLGLTAPQHF
>-|TRBV5-4|-|TRBJ2-7
TGTGCCAGCACCAGCGTTGGAGTCAACGAGCAGTACTTC
CASTSVGVNEQYF
>-|TRBV18|-|TRBJ2-7
TGTGCCAGCTCACCCAACTCCTACGAGCAGTACTTC
CASSPNSYEQYF
>-|TRBV5-1|-|TRBJ2-2
TGCGCCAGCAGCTTGGGCGGCACCGGGGAGCTGTTTTTT
CASSLGGTGELFF
>TRBD1|TRBV19|-|TRBJ1-5
TGTGCCAGCTGCCGGGACAGGGACTATCAGCCCCAGCATTTT
CASCRDRDYQPQHF
>TRBD2|TRBV20-1|-|TRBJ2-7
TGCAGTGCTAGTGATCTAGCGGGAGTCGAGCAGTACTTC
CSASDLAGVEQYF
>-|TRBV29-1|-|TRBJ2-3
TGCAGCGTTCGGAGAGACCAAGATACGCAGTATTTT
CSVRRDQDTQYF
>-|TRBV11-2|medium-sized|TRBJ2-1
TGTGCCAGCAGCTTAGAGCATAGTAGGGGGTATGAGCAGTTCTTC
CASSLEHSRGYEQFF
>-|TRBV5-1|-|TRBJ1-4
TGCGCCAGCAGCCGCTGGGGTGACAGATCAACTAATGAAAAACTGTTTTTT
CASSRWGDRSTNEKLFF
>-|TRBV18|-|TRBJ1-1
TGTGCCAGCCAACAGACTCAGGGCACTGAAGCTTTCTTT
CASQQTQGTEAFF
>-|TRBV15|-|TRBJ2-5
TGTGCCACCAGCAAACCGGCAGCGTACCAAGAGACCCAGTACTTC
CATSKPAAYQETQYF
>TRBD2|TRBV23-1|-|TRBJ2-1
TGCGCCAGCTACCATCAGACTAGCGGGAGGGGTCCCGGCGGACACGAATCGGGCAATGAGCAGTTCTTC
CASYHQTSGRGPGGHESGNEQFF
>TRBD1|TRBV9|-|TRBJ1-6
TGTGCCAGCAGCATCGGGACAGTCGATTCACCCCTCCACTTT
CASSIGTVDSPLHF
>TRBD2|TRBV11-3|-|TRBJ2-5
TGTGCCAGCAGCTTCATGGGGGCTAGCGGGATCGTTGGCCAGTACTTC
CASSFMGASGIVGQYF
>-|TRBV27|-|TRBJ1-1
TGTGCCAGCCTCACCTCCAGGGGTCGGAACACTGAAGCTTTCTTT
CASLTSRGRNTEAFF
>-|TRBV7-3|few|TRBJ1-5
TGTGCCAGCAGCTTGGACACATCATGGGCGGACCAGCCCCAGCATTTT
CASSLDTSWADQPQHF
>-|TRBV11-2|-|TRBJ2-5
TGTGCCAGCAGCCCACTGGTCCTTGAGGTCCAAGAGACCCAGTACTTC
CASSPLVLEVQETQYF
>-|TRBV9|-|TRBJ2-3
TGTGCCAGCGGGCGAGAGAGCACAGATACGCAGTATTTT
CASGRESTDTQYF
>-|TRBV28|-|TRBJ1-5
TGTGCCAGCAGTAGCAGAAACAGGGATCCGAATCAGCCCCAGCATTTT
CASSSRNRDPNQPQHF
>-|TRBV9|once|TRBJ2-1
TGTGCCAGCAGCCGTGACTTCTACTCCTACAATGAGCAGTTCTTC
CASSRDFYSYNEQFF
>TRBD1|TRBV4-3|-|TRBJ1-1
TGCGCCAGCAGCCAATTGGACAGGGCGATCCATGGGATGGCCTTAGGCACTGAAGCTTTCTTT
CASSQLDRAIHGMALGTEAFF
>TRBD1|TRBV2|-|TRBJ2-3
TGTGCCACCTTGACAGGGATAAGCACAGATACGCAGTATTTT
CATLTGISTDTQYF
>-|TRBV5-4|-|TRBJ1-4
TGTGCCAGCAGCTTGCGAGTTTATGGGGGGAATGAAAAACTGTTTTTT
CASSLRVYGGNEKLFF
>-|TRBV5-1|-|TRBJ2-7
TGCGCCAGCAGCTCCGACACTGCCGCAAGCTACGAGCAGTACTTC
CASSSDTAASYEQYF
>-|TRBV4-3|-|TRBJ1-5
TGCGCCAGCAGCCAAGGGGCAGGACAGCCCCAGCATTTT
CASSQGAGQPQHF
>-|TRBV28|-|TRBJ1-2
TGTGCCAGCAGTTCCCTGGGGGGGCCTAACTATGGCTACACCTTC
CASSSLGGPNYGYTF
>-|TRBV10-3|-|TRBJ2-7
TGTGCCATCAGTTCCATAACGGGTTCCTACGAGCAGTACTTC
CAISSITGSYEQYF
>-|TRBV7-9|-|TRBJ2-1
TGTGCCAGCAGCTTGTTTGGCGGAGAGCAGTTCTTC
CASSLFGGEQFF
>TRBD2|TRBV3-1/TRBV3-2|-|TRBJ2-7
TGTGCCAGCAGCCAAGGACCAGACGGGAGGGTCTACGAGCAGTACTTC
CASSQGPDGRVYEQYF
>-|TRBV10-2|-|TRBJ2-3
TGCGCCAGCACCGGGATTAACCCAACGACAGATACGCAGTATTTT
CASTGINPTTDTQYF
>TRBD2|TRBV19|-|TRBJ2-1
TGTGCCAGTAGTATAGATCTATGGGGGGGTAGCTCCTACAATGAGCAGTTCTTC
CASSIDLWGGSSYNEQFF
>TRBD1|TRBV19|-|TRBJ2-7
TGTGCCAGTAGTGGGCACAGGGGGACGACCTACGAGCAGTACTTC
CASSGHRGTTYEQYF
>TRBD1|TRBV2|-|TRBJ2-5
TGTGCCAGCGCCGGGACAGGGAGCCGGGAGACCCAGTACTTC
CASAGTGSRETQYF
>TRBD1|TRBV28|-|TRBJ1-1
TGTGCCAGCAGAACAGGGGGGGGTTTCATGAACACTGAAGCTTTCTTT
CASRTGGGFMNTEAFF
>-|TRBV10-1|-|TRBJ2-1
TGCGCCAGCAGTGATGGCCCAGGGGTTGAGTTCTTC
CASSDGPGVEFF
>TRBD1|TRBV27|-|TRBJ1-1
TGTGCCAGCAGTCCTGACCGGGACAGGAGCCCTGAAGCTTTCTTT
CASSPDRDRSPEAFF
>-|TRBV10-1|-|TRBJ2-3
TGCGCCAGCAGTGAGAACAGGTTCACAGATACGCAGTATTTT
CASSENRFTDTQYF
>TRBD1|TRBV9|-|TRBJ2-1
TGTGCCAGCAGCCCTCTGGGACAGGGGAATGGTGAGCAGTTCTTC
CASSPLGQGNGEQFF
>TRBD2|TRBV10-3|-|TRBJ2-7
TGTGCCATTAATTTAGCGGGAGGGCCCGTGCAGTACTTC
CAINLAGGPVQYF